The TCR beta chain under discussion was sequenced for a study of T cell responses to AZD1222 COVID-19 vaccine. For the study at large: Researchers grouped second doses given at about 4 or about 12 weeks into one pool.

V shed 2 bases and J shed 4 bases, with 12 bases lying between them. The CDR3 totals 15 residues. CDR1 and CDR2 from the germline V gene are MNHNS and SASEGT. Study-level findings and limits: Spike-specific TCR breadth and depth were elevated following two AZD1222 doses.

Sequencing was performed with immunoSEQ multiplex PCR; in TCRdb, only in-frame clones are kept and a portion is missing. The table has 45,000 to 60,000 clones, 75% to 90% seen once; the top ten hold roughly a sixth. Of note for this clone: Its target is not known.

This clonotype was obtained from an adult in good health. The chain combines TRBV6-1 with TRBJ1-3, with D maybe TRBD1 (6 bases). Sequencing was performed on peripheral blood, taken on day 0 of AZD1222 vaccination. The CDR3 DNA follows: TGTGCCAGCAGTGAACGGATGAGGGGGGGAAACACCATATATTTT. Amino acid sequence: CASSERMRGGNTIYF.